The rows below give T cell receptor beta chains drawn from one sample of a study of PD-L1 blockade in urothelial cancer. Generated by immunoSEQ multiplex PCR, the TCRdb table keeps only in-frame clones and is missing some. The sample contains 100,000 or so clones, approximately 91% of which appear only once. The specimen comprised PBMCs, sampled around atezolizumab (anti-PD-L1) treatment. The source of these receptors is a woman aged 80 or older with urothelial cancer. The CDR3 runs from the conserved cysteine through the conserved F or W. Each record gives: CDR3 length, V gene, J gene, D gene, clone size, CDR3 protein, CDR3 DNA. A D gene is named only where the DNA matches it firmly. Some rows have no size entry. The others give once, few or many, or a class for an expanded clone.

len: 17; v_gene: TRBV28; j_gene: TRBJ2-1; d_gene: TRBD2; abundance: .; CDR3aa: CASSPPGTSGSFNEQFF; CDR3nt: TGTGCCAGCAGCCCCCCCGGGACTAGCGGGAGTTTCAATGAGCAGTTCTTC
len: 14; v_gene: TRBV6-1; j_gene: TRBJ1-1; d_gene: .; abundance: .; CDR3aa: CASSEVPGPTEAFF; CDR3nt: TGTGCCAGCAGTGAAGTTCCAGGGCCCACTGAAGCTTTCTTT
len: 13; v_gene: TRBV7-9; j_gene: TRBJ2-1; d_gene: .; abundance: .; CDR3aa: CASSLGGPNEQFF; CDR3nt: TGTGCCAGCAGCTTGGGGGGGCCCAATGAGCAGTTCTTC
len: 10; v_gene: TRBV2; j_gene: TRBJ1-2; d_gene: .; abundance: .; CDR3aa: CASSVRGYTF; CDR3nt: TGTGCCAGCAGTGTCCGTGGCTACACCTTC
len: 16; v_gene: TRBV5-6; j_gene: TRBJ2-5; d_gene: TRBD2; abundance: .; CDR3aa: CASTSIQGLAEETQYF; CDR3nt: TGTGCCAGCACTTCGATCCAGGGACTAGCGGAAGAGACCCAGTACTTC
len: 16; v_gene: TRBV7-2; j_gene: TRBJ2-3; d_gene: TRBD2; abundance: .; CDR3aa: CASSTGLAGVSDTQYF; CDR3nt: TGTGCCAGCAGCACGGGACTAGCGGGAGTCTCAGATACGCAGTATTTT
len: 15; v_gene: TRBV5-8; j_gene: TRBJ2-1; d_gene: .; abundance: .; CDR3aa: CASSLGDSPYNEQFF; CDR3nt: TGTGCCAGCAGCTTAGGGGACTCTCCTTACAATGAGCAGTTCTTC
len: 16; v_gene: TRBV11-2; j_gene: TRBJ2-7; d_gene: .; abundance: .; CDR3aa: CASSPGVGRSSYEQYF; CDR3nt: TGTGCCAGCAGCCCGGGGGTAGGCAGGAGCTCCTACGAGCAGTACTTC
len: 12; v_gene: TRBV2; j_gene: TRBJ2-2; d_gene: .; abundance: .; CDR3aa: CASSRSKGELFF; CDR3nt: TGTGCCAGCAGTCGGTCAAAGGGGGAGCTGTTTTTT
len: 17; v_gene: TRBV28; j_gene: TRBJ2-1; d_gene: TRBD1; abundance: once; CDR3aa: CASSFGGQGATYNEQFF; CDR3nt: TGTGCCAGCAGTTTTGGCGGGCAGGGGGCTACCTACAATGAGCAGTTCTTC
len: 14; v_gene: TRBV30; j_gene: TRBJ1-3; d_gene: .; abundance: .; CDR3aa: CAWREETSGNTIYF; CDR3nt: TGTGCCTGGAGGGAGGAGACCTCTGGAAACACCATATATTTT
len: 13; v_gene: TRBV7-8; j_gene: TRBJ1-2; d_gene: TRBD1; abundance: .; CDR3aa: CASSPRDSYGYTF; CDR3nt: TGTGCCAGCAGCCCCCGGGACAGCTATGGCTACACCTTC
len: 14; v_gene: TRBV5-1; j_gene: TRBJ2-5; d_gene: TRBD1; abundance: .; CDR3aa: CASRWGQPQETQYF; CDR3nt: TGCGCCTCCCGTTGGGGACAGCCCCAAGAGACCCAGTACTTC
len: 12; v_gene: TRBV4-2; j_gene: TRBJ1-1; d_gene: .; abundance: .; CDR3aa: CASSQDPRGAFF; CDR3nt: TGTGCCAGCAGCCAAGATCCCAGGGGCGCTTTCTTT
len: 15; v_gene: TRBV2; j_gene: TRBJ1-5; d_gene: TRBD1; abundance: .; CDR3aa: CASSLQGAGNQPQHF; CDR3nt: TGTGCCAGCAGCTTACAGGGGGCGGGAAATCAGCCCCAGCATTTT
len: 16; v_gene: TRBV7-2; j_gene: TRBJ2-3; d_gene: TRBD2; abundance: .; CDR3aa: CASSFAVAGGGDTQYF; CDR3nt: TGTGCCAGCAGCTTCGCAGTGGCGGGAGGGGGGGATACGCAGTATTTT
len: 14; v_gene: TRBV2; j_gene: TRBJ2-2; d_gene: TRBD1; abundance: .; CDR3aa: CAIGTETGRGELFF; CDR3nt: TGTGCCATAGGGACAGAAACCGGCCGCGGGGAGCTGTTTTTT
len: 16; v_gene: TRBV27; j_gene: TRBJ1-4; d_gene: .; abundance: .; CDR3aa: CASGPTTGKTNEKLFF; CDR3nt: TGTGCCAGCGGCCCCACTACAGGGAAAACTAATGAAAAACTGTTTTTT
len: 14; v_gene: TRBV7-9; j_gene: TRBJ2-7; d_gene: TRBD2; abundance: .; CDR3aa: CASSFGAGSYEQYF; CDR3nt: TGTGCCAGCAGCTTCGGAGCGGGAAGCTACGAGCAGTACTTC
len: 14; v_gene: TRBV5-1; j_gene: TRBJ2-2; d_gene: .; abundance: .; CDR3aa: CASSFGQNTGELFF; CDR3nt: TGCGCCAGCAGCTTTGGACAGAACACCGGGGAGCTGTTTTTT
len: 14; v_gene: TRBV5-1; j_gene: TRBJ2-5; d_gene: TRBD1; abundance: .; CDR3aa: CASSLQGAGETQYF; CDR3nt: TGCGCCAGCAGCTTACAGGGGGCGGGGGAGACCCAGTACTTC
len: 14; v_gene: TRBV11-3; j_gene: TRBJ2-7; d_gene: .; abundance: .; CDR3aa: CASSLGGAFYEQYF; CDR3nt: TGTGCCAGCAGCTTAGGGGGAGCCTTCTACGAGCAGTACTTC
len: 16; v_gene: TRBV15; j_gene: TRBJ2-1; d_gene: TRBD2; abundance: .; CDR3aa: CATSIALAGLGNEQFF; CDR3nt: TGTGCCACCAGCATCGCCCTAGCGGGCCTTGGGAATGAGCAGTTCTTC
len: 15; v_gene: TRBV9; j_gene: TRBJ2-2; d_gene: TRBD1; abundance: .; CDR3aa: CASSVDHGTAGELFF; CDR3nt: TGTGCCAGCAGCGTAGACCATGGGACAGCAGGGGAGCTGTTTTTT